The TCR beta chain described here comes from a study of shared clonotypes between healthy human individuals. Findings of the study overall: Even with large depth, rarefaction showed that sorted-subset sequencing was incomplete.

Every contributor of samples was a Caucasian grown-up residing in Nashville, Tennessee. The germline V gene encodes CDR1 SGHVS and CDR2 FQNEAQ. The CDR3 runs to 14 residues. Trimming removed 2 bases at V and 4 bases at J, with 12 bases between. Clones were read by immunoSEQ multiplex PCR, and TCRdb kept only the in-frame ones, dropping some. This sample has hundreds of thousands of clones, with roughly 70% found just once. Remarks on this clone: Its specificity is not known.

The gene calls are TRBV7-8 and TRBJ2-7, with D perhaps matching TRBD1 (5 bases). The sample was memory CD4+ T cells sorted from blood. Subset specified: CD45RA-negative fraction. The source is a woman aged 25 to 45 in good health. CDR3 nucleotide sequence: TGTGCCAGCAGCTTACTAGGGGTCGGTTACGAGCAGTACTTC. It is translated as CASSLLGVGYEQYF. Filled out from reference TRBV7-8 and TRBJ2-7, the complete variable domain reads GAGVSQSPRYKVAKRGQDVALRCDPISGHVSLFWYQQALGQGPEFLTYFQNEAQLDKSGLPSDRFFAERPEGSVSTLKIQRTQQEDSAVYLCASSLLGVGYEQYFGPGTRLTVT.